This TCR beta chain was retrieved from a study of blood T cell repertoires in COVID-19 (dated by TCRdb to about 2020). Notes on the research overall: The collaborator samples originated in the United States, Italy and Spain and spanned the acute and convalescent phases of COVID-19. The prospective study material was composed of cDNA or gDNA derived from T cells, B-cell-depleted T cells, or PBMCs. HLA class I and class II types, where available, came from metadata supplied by the sample provider rather than from assay-based typing. The dataset comprised deeply sampled blood TCRbeta repertoires from subjects exposed to, actively infected with, or recovered from COVID-19. The repertoires were released in a freely available public database meant as a resource for research on the immune response to SARS-CoV-2. A de-identified subject ID, COVID-19 status, age in years and sex were almost always included in the sample metadata. Samples were obtained from the ongoing ImmuneRACE study (first 160 participants) and from 1,200 or so subjects provided by 6 global collaborators. What the work shows at the level of the full study, not this receptor alone: How much clinical and demographic metadata was included differed by source and by participant, and the metadata was provided uncurated.

Whole blood was collected in K2EDTA tubes by collaborating institutions according to the institutions' own protocols. Collaborator samples were shipped for TCRbeta analysis as frozen whole blood, isolated PBMCs, or DNA extracted from either sample type. With regard to this clone: No cognate antigen has been identified for it. No much larger clone exists at a distance of one base, and base qualities are not known.

TCRbeta CDR3 regions were amplified from genomic DNA using the immunoSEQ Assay, a bias-controlled multiplex PCR. For the original study's pipeline: Nucleated cell counts per sample were estimated from amplification of reference gene primers within the assay. Sequence reads were collapsed and filtered to measure the absolute abundance of every unique TCRbeta CDR3 rearrangement. For each sample, productive Simpson clonality was calculated by taking the square root of Simpson's diversity index across productive rearrangements. The table was pulled from immuneACCESS by TCRdb, which kept in-frame rearrangements only. Such tables lose some clones; where checked, under half of the loss comes from unresolved V genes, and the rest has no known cause. V and J calls and clone size are copied from that table; D and trimming were computed from the DNA. In this sample the table shows 150,000 to 200,000 clones, about 85% of which occur a single time. The ten top clones hold roughly 7% of the sample.

This clonotype originated in a woman older than 75 in a cohort sampled during active or convalescent COVID-19. Sequencing used peripheral blood.

The nucleotides read TGTGCCAGCAGTCCTACCTACACAGATACGCAGTATTTT. Protein translation: CASSPTYTDTQYF. The receptor chain draws on TRBV12-3 or TRBV12-4 and TRBJ2-3; the D gene is unclear. V and J are truncated by 5 bases and 2 bases respectively, leaving an intervening sequence of 8 bases. Inclusive of the bounding cysteine and phenylalanine, the CDR3 is 13 residues long. Just the 39-base CDR3 DNA is kept, in frame starting at base 1.